This T cell receptor (beta chain) was documented in a study of CD8+ T cells in alopecia areata. Study summary: Skin-grafted approximately 6-10-week-old female C3H/HeJ mice received tissue from roughly 6-13-month-old C3H/HeJ donors with spontaneous alopecia. Study results and limitations: More clonal than normal scalp was lesional scalp, particularly alopecia totalis/universalis. Scalp specimens additionally yield sequences from normal skin's resident alphabeta T cells. Clarity of TCR sharing across patients fell short of that in mice, possibly HLA-related.

Scientists pooled cutaneous lymph node cells and sorted them on CD4, CD8alpha, NKG2D, NKG2ACE and other markers. V was shortened by 2 bases and J by 1 base, with 8 bases between the two germline ends. The germline V gene has CDR1 MNHDT and CDR2 YYDKIL. This CDR3 has 14 residues. Following RNA extraction, reverse transcription yielded cDNA that acted as the sequencing template. Libraries were prepared by immunoSEQ multiplex PCR; TCRdb keeps only in-frame clonotypes and omits some of them. The repertoire consists of 200,000 to 300,000 clones, none detected only once. This clone was detected only a few times. Its cognate antigen is unknown. Mouse gene names and germline throughout. Sequencing ends 4 residues short of the CDR3 end; the germline J gene provides the rest.

Sample: CD4+ T cells sorted from a lymph node. This TCR was recovered from a C3H/HeJ mouse with alopecia areata. The strain's MHC: H2-k. The chain joins TRBV17 to TRBJ1-2, with TRBD1 as a possible D gene (5 bases). Partial CDR3 DNA: TGTGCTAGCAGTAGACAGGGAGGAAACTCC. Its protein product is CASSRQGGNS. The full CDR3 protein is CASSRQGGNSDYTF.